The entry that follows covers one T cell receptor (beta chain) sequence. No antigen is known for it. The junction had 12 bases not matched to a gene; V was cut back by 3 bases and J by 7 bases. The CDR3 sequence is 15 residues long. Germline CDR1 reads KGHSH; CDR2 reads LQKENI. The repertoire was sequenced with immunoSEQ multiplex PCR; TCRdb's copy has only in-frame clones and lacks some. The sample includes approximately 82,000 clones, approximately 91% of them seen just once. The data originate from a study of T cell responses to AZD1222 COVID-19 vaccine. About the study: The study pooled second doses at about 4 or about 12 weeks.

Study results and caveats: Baseline seropositivity characterized only 5 to 7 AZD1222 recipients. It should be noted that donors were predominantly white British and more often female, and clonal diversity was possibly underestimated. As reported, nearly half of all spike-specific TCRs target variant regions that are unmutated.

The J gene is TRBJ2-7, the V gene TRBV18; TRBD1 matches 7 bases. This clonotype was sampled from an adult in good health. The sample in question was peripheral blood, obtained on day 0 of AZD1222 vaccination. This chain's CDR3 is CASSPSGQTSGEQYF. In DNA, the CDR3 is TGTGCCAGCTCACCTTCGGGACAGACTTCGGGAGAGCAGTACTTC.